A selection of T cell receptor beta chains follows, all from one sample in a study of blood T cell repertoires in COVID-19. Method: immunoSEQ multiplex PCR; TCRdb's copy keeps in-frame clones and lacks some. The repertoire holds about 78,000 clones, with around nine tenths as singletons. Sequencing was carried out using peripheral blood. These receptors came from an elderly woman with acute or convalescent COVID-19. Both conserved end residues are part of each CDR3. Fields, in order: clone size, J gene, V gene, D gene, CDR3 protein, CDR3 DNA. D genes are given only for firm matches. A row's size may be missing; if present it is once, few, many or a size class.

>.|TRBJ2-2|TRBV7-2|.
CASSPRSSANTGELFF
TGTGCCAGCAGTCCGCGATCAAGCGCGAACACCGGGGAGCTGTTTTTT
>.|TRBJ1-1|TRBV7-9|TRBD1
CASSLGWGVGDREAFF
TGTGCCAGCAGCTTAGGTTGGGGCGTCGGGGACAGGGAAGCTTTCTTT
>.|TRBJ1-6|TRBV12-3/TRBV12-4|.
CASSMDRNSPLHF
TGTGCCAGCAGTATGGACAGAAATTCACCCCTCCACTTT
>.|TRBJ2-5|TRBV2|.
CASKSDQETQYF
TGTGCCAGCAAGTCAGACCAAGAGACCCAGTACTTC
>once|TRBJ2-6|TRBV5-4|.
CASSFYRGMSSGANVLTF
TGTGCCAGCAGCTTTTATCGGGGAATGAGCTCTGGGGCCAACGTCCTGACTTTC
>.|TRBJ1-2|TRBV3-1/TRBV3-2|.
CASSQRGQSAPAGYTF
TGTGCCAGCAGCCAAAGAGGACAGTCGGCACCCGCCGGCTACACCTTC
>.|TRBJ2-3|TRBV18|TRBD2
CASSPTGGQTDTQYF
TGTGCCAGCTCACCGACGGGGGGGCAGACAGATACGCAGTATTTT
>.|TRBJ2-5|TRBV11-3|.
CASSLWGGRGGETQYF
TGTGCCAGCAGCTTATGGGGCGGGAGAGGGGGAGAGACCCAGTACTTC
>.|TRBJ1-2|TRBV6-5|.
CASKQYYGYTF
TGTGCCAGCAAACAGTATTATGGCTACACCTTC
>.|TRBJ2-7|TRBV7-3|.
CASSSPSESSYEQYF
TGTGCCAGCAGTTCCCCGTCGGAGAGCTCCTACGAGCAGTACTTC
>.|TRBJ2-7|TRBV5-4|.
CASSLARQGPYEQYF
TGTGCCAGCAGCTTGGCGAGGCAGGGTCCCTACGAGCAGTACTTC
>.|TRBJ1-2|TRBV6-5|.
CASSYPGQGYGYTF
TGTGCCAGCAGTTACCCTGGACAAGGCTATGGCTACACCTTC
>.|TRBJ2-1|TRBV4-2|.
CASSPGMVKGPYNEQFF
TGTGCCAGCAGCCCAGGGATGGTGAAGGGGCCCTACAATGAGCAGTTCTTC
>.|TRBJ1-5|TRBV10-3|.
CAISEGGQPQHF
TGTGCCATCAGTGAGGGGGGGCAGCCCCAGCATTTT
>.|TRBJ1-5|TRBV6-5|TRBD1
CASRNRGSANQPQHF
TGTGCCAGCAGAAACAGGGGGTCGGCTAATCAGCCCCAGCATTTT
>.|TRBJ1-2|TRBV3-1/TRBV3-2|.
CASSQAQGTANYGYTF
TGTGCCAGCAGCCAAGCGCAGGGTACAGCTAACTATGGCTACACCTTC
>.|TRBJ1-2|TRBV6-5|TRBD1
CASSLDRFGGYTF
TGTGCCAGCAGTTTGGACAGGTTCGGGGGCTACACCTTC
>once|TRBJ2-1|TRBV20-1|TRBD2
CSASPPGTSGRNSYNEQFF
TGCAGTGCTAGTCCCCCCGGGACTAGCGGGCGGAACTCCTACAATGAGCAGTTCTTC
>.|TRBJ2-3|TRBV19|.
CASSMWGGDTQYF
TGTGCCAGTAGTATGTGGGGAGGAGATACGCAGTATTTT
>once|TRBJ1-2|TRBV29-1|.
CSVVPGAYSYTF
TGCAGCGTTGTCCCAGGGGCCTATAGCTACACCTTC
>few|TRBJ2-3|TRBV3-1/TRBV3-2|TRBD2
CASSQTLAGITDTQYF
TGTGCCAGCAGCCAGACCCTAGCGGGGATCACAGATACGCAGTATTTT
>.|TRBJ2-5|TRBV29-1|TRBD2
CSVPGSLALSETQYF
TGCAGCGTCCCAGGGTCACTAGCGCTTTCAGAGACCCAGTACTTC
>.|TRBJ1-4|TRBV5-6|.
CASSIGFLNEKLFF
TGTGCCAGCAGCATCGGGTTCTTGAATGAAAAACTGTTTTTT
>.|TRBJ2-5|TRBV5-1|TRBD1
CASSAGQGVEETQYF
TGCGCCAGCAGCGCGGGACAGGGGGTCGAGGAGACCCAGTACTTC
>.|TRBJ1-2|TRBV5-6|.
CASSLSSGLYTF
TGTGCCAGCAGCTTGAGCAGCGGGCTCTACACCTTC
>.|TRBJ2-2|TRBV5-8|.
CASSLPGKGTGELFF
TGTGCCAGCAGCTTGCCAGGGAAAGGCACCGGGGAGCTGTTTTTT
>.|TRBJ1-5|TRBV18|TRBD1
CASPKTGATYSNQPQHF
TGTGCCAGCCCTAAAACAGGGGCGACGTATAGCAATCAGCCCCAGCATTTT
>.|TRBJ1-1|TRBV4-2|.
CASSHRGNGAEAFF
TGTGCCAGCAGCCACAGAGGGAACGGCGCTGAAGCTTTCTTT
>.|TRBJ2-3|TRBV5-1|.
CASSVSGPSTDTQYF
TGCGCCAGCAGCGTTAGCGGACCTAGCACAGATACGCAGTATTTT
>.|TRBJ1-1|TRBV11-2|.
CASSFTHPHTEAFF
TGTGCCAGCAGCTTCACTCATCCTCACACTGAAGCTTTCTTT
>.|TRBJ1-2|TRBV6-5|TRBD1
CASSTRTGNGYTF
TGTGCCAGCAGTACTAGGACAGGGAATGGCTACACCTTC
>few|TRBJ1-1|TRBV18|TRBD1
CASSPAGTGGTNTEAFF
TGTGCCAGCTCACCCGCTGGGACAGGGGGCACGAACACTGAAGCTTTCTTT
>.|TRBJ1-5|TRBV23-1|TRBD1
CASSQSGQGPNQPQHF
TGCGCCAGCAGTCAATCGGGACAGGGCCCTAATCAGCCCCAGCATTTT
>.|TRBJ2-1|TRBV2|.
CASRRTGPSSYNEQFF
TGTGCCAGCAGGAGAACAGGGCCGAGCTCCTACAATGAGCAGTTCTTC
>.|TRBJ2-7|TRBV2|TRBD1
CASRRQGLYEQYF
TGTGCCAGCAGACGACAGGGTCTCTACGAGCAGTACTTC
>.|TRBJ2-1|TRBV27|TRBD1
CASSHRTGNGNEQFF
TGTGCCAGCAGTCACAGGACAGGGAATGGTAATGAGCAGTTCTTC
>.|TRBJ1-4|TRBV28|TRBD1
CASSLELHRGGEKLFF
TGTGCCAGCAGTTTAGAGCTCCACAGGGGGGGCGAAAAACTGTTTTTT
>.|TRBJ1-4|TRBV12-3/TRBV12-4|.
CASSFRRNEKLFF
TGTGCCAGCAGTTTTCGTCGTAATGAAAAACTGTTTTTT
>.|TRBJ2-3|TRBV4-1|TRBD1
CASSKGQTDTQYF
TGCGCCAGCAGCAAGGGACAGACAGATACGCAGTATTTT
>.|TRBJ2-5|TRBV19|TRBD2
CASSIVASGIQETQYF
TGTGCCAGTAGTATAGTGGCTAGCGGGATCCAAGAGACCCAGTACTTC
>.|TRBJ2-7|TRBV6-1|TRBD2
CASSVTRRAGTPYEQYF
TGTGCCAGCAGTGTCACCAGGAGAGCGGGAACCCCCTACGAGCAGTACTTC
>.|TRBJ2-1|TRBV19|TRBD2
CASSITGGRHEQFF
TGTGCCAGTAGTATAACGGGAGGTCGTCATGAGCAGTTCTTC
>.|TRBJ2-7|TRBV7-3|TRBD2
CASSQGLDREQYF
TGTGCCAGCAGTCAGGGACTAGATCGGGAGCAGTACTTC
>.|TRBJ1-6|TRBV5-1|.
CASSHGGIDNSPLHF
TGCGCCAGCAGCCATGGGGGGATCGATAATTCACCCCTCCACTTT
>once|TRBJ2-1|TRBV5-6|.
CASSRDPGSYNEQFF
TGTGCCAGCAGTAGAGATCCGGGCTCCTACAATGAGCAGTTCTTC
>.|TRBJ2-1|TRBV9|TRBD2
CASSVGASGGYNEQFF
TGTGCCAGCAGCGTAGGGGCTAGCGGGGGATACAATGAGCAGTTCTTC
>once|TRBJ1-6|TRBV9|TRBD1
CASSVGGTGRSPLHF
TGTGCCAGCAGCGTAGGTGGGACAGGGAGATCACCCCTCCACTTT
>.|TRBJ1-1|TRBV5-1|.
CASSPSPTGNTEAFF
TGCGCCAGCAGCCCCTCACCGACAGGGAACACTGAAGCTTTCTTT
>.|TRBJ2-1|TRBV6-5|TRBD2
CASTGLANEQFF
TGTGCCAGCACGGGACTAGCAAATGAGCAGTTCTTC
>.|TRBJ2-1|TRBV2|TRBD2
CASSDYSGGWFF
TGTGCCAGCAGTGATTACAGCGGGGGCTGGTTCTTC
>.|TRBJ1-4|TRBV18|.
CASSPFRGLNEKLFF
TGTGCCAGCTCACCATTCAGGGGCCTTAATGAAAAACTGTTTTTT